Presented here are 2 T cell receptor beta chains from one specimen sequenced in a study of blood T cell repertoires in COVID-19. The protocol was immunoSEQ multiplex PCR, while the TCRdb copy is restricted to in-frame clones and leaves out a portion. This sample carries fewer than 150,000 clones, 85% to 90% of them seen once, and the ten largest clones take approximately 10%. Sequences were obtained from peripheral blood. The receptors were sampled from an elderly woman with acute or convalescent COVID-19.

A single count supports this clone. This sequence joins TRBV3-1 (or the pseudogene TRBV3-2) and TRBJ1-1; D is unresolved. The V and J ends lost 1 base and 0 bases respectively, with 6 bases between them. The CDR3 extends over 14 amino acids. CDR1 and CDR2 from the germline V gene are LGHDT and YNNKEL (reference sequence). The CDR3 DNA sequence: TGTGCCAGCAGCCAAGTACAGATGAACACTGAAGCTTTCTTT. Translation: CASSQVQMNTEAFF.

With regard to this clone: One end of the junction is discordant with germline, which a read error may explain. The rearrangement joins TRBV2 to TRBJ1-6; D might be TRBD1 (5 bases). This CDR3 region has 13 residues. Germline values: CDR1 SNHLY, CDR2 FYNNEI. CDR3 amino acids: CASNSGLNSGRFF. The CDR3, as DNA: TGTGCCAGCAATTCGGGACTAAACTCGGGACGCTTCTTT.